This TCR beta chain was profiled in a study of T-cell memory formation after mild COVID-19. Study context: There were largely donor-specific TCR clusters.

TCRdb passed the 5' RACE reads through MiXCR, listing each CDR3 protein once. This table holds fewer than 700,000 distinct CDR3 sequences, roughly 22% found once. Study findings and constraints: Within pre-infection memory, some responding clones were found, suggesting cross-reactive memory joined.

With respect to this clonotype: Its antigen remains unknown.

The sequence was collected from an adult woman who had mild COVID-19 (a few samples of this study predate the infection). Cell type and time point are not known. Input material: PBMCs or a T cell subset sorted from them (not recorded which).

DNA for the CDR3: TGTGCCAGCAGCGCGCTAGCGGGGGTCGCGAGCTCCTACAATGAGCAGTTCTTC. Translating it yields CASSALAGVASSYNEQFF. The rearrangement joins TRBV14 to TRBJ2-1, with 10 bases fitting TRBD2. Trimming removed 5 bases from V and 0 bases from J; junction bases left unmatched: 10. The CDR3 contains 18 residues. Germline CDR1 SGHDN, CDR2 FVKESK.